This TCR beta chain was captured in a study of T cell repertoires in ileal Crohn's disease. About the study: About 490 nanograms of biopsy DNA per sample underwent TCRB immunosequencing.

Using immunoSEQ multiplex PCR, the repertoire was profiled, and TCRdb retains in-frame clones only, with some absent. The sample gives around 610 clones, around 85% of which show up once; around 20% is in the top ten. The table lists this clone with a few counts. Trimming removed 11 bases at V and 5 bases at J, with 9 bases between. From germline, CDR1 is MNHNY and CDR2 SVGAGI (reference sequence). The CDR3 runs 11 residues. Noted time point: inflamed ileum from the surgical specimen. Sequenced: ileal tissue. The chain couples TRBV6-6 to TRBJ1-4; D perhaps matches TRBD1 (5 bases). This clonotype was obtained from an adult with Crohn's disease. CDR3 amino acids: CAVRQNEKLFF. Here the CDR3 DNA reads TGTGCCGTGAGACAGAATGAAAAACTGTTTTTT.